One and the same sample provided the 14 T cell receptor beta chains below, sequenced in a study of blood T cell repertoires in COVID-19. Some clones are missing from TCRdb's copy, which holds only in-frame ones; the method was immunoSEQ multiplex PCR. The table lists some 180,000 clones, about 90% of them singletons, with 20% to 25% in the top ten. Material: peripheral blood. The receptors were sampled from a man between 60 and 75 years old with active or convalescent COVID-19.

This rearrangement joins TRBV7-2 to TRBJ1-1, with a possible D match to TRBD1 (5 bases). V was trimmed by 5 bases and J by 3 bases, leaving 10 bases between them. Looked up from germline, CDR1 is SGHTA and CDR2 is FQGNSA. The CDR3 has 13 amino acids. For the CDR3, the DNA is TGTGCCAGCAGCGATCAGGGCTACACTGAAGCTTTCTTT. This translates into CASSDQGYTEAFF. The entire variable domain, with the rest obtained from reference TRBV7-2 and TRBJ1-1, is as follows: GAGVSQSPSNKVTEKGKDVELRCDPISGHTALYWYRQSLGQGLEFLIYFQGNSAPDKSGLPSDRFSAERTGGSVSTLTIQRTQQEDSAVYLCASSDQGYTEAFFGQGTRLTVV.

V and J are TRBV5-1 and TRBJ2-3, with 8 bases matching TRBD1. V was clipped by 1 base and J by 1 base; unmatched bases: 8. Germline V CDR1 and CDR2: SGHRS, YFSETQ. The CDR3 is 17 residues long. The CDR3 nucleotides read TGCGCCAGCAGCTTGATTCCAGGGGGCACGGGCACAGATACGCAGTATTTT. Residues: CASSLIPGGTGTDTQYF.

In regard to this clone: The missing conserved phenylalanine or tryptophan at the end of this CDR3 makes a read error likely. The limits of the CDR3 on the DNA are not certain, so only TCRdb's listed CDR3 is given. CDR3 in amino acids: CASSRGRGL. The chain recombines TRBV2 with TRBJ2-3; whether TRBD2, the table's D call, matches the DNA was not checked. CDR1 is SNHLY, CDR2 FYNNEI, per germline. The CDR3 has 9 residues if both end residues are counted.

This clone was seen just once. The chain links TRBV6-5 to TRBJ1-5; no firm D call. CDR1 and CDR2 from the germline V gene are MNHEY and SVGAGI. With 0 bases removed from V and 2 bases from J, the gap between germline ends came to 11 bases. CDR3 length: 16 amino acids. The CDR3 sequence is CASSYSILAGNQPQHF. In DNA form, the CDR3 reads TGTGCCAGCAGTTACTCGATATTGGCAGGCAATCAGCCCCAGCATTTT.

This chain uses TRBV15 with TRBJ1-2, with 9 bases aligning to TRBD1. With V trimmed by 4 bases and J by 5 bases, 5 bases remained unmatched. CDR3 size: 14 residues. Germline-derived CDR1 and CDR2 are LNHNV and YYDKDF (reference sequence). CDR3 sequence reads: CATSTGTGRYGYTF. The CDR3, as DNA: TGTGCCACCAGCACCGGGACAGGGAGGTATGGCTACACCTTC.

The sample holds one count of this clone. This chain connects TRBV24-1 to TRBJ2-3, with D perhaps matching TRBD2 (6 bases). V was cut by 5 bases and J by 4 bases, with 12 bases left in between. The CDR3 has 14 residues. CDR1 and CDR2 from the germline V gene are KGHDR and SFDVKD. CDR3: CATSAAGGSDTQYF. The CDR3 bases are TGTGCCACCAGTGCTGCTGGGGGGTCAGATACGCAGTATTTT.

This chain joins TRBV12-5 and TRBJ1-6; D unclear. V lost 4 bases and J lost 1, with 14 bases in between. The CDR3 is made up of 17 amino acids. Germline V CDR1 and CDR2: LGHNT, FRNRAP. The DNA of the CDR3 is TGTGCTAGTGGTTCCACCGGGTGGAGGTCCTATAATTCACCCCTCCACTTT. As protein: CASGSTGWRSYNSPLHF.

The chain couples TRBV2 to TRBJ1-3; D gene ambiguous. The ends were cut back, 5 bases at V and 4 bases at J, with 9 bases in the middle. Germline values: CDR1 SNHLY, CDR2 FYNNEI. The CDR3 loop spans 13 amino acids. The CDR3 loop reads CASSISGGNTIYF. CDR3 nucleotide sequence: TGTGCCAGCAGTATTTCGGGGGGAAACACCATATATTTT.

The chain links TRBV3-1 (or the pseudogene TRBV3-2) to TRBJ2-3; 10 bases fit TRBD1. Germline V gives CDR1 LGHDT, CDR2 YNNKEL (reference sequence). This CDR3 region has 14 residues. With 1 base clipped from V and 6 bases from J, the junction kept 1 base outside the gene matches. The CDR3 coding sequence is TGTGCCAGCAGCCAAGCGGGACAGGGGGATACGCAGTATTTT. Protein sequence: CASSQAGQGDTQYF.

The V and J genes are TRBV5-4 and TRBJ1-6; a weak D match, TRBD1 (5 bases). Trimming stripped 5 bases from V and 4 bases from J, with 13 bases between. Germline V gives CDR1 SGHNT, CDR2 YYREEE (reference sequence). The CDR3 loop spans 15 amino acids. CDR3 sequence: CASSMGQGYNSPLHF. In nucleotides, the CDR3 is TGTGCCAGCAGTATGGGGCAGGGTTATAATTCACCCCTCCACTTT.

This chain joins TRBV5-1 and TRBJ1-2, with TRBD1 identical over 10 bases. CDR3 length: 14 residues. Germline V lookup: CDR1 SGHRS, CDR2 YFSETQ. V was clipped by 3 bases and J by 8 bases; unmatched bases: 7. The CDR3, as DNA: TGCGCCAGCAGCTCTGACAGGGGGCTAGGGGGCTACACCTTC. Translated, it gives CASSSDRGLGGYTF.

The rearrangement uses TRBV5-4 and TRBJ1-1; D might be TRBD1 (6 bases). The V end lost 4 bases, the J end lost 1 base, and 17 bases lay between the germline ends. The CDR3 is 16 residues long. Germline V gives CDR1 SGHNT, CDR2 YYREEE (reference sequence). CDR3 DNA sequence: TGTGCCAGCAGCCCATCCGCGGGGGCGAGGAACACTGAAGCTTTCTTT. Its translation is CASSPSAGARNTEAFF.

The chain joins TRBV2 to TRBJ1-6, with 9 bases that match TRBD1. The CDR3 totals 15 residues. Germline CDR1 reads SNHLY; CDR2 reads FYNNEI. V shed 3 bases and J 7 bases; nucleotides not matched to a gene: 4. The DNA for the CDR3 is TGTGCCAGCAGTGAGGGACAGGGTGTAAATTCACCCCTCCACTTT. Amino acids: CASSEGQGVNSPLHF.

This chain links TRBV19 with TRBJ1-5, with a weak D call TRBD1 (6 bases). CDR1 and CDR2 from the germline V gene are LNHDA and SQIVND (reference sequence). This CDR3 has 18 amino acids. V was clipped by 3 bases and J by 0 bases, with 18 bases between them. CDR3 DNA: TGTGCCAGTAGTATCTCCCCTGGCAGGGGTTATAGCAATCAGCCCCAGCATTTT. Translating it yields CASSISPGRGYSNQPQHF.